Sequencing of this TCR beta chain was carried out in a study of blood T cells in healthy people across ages. Study results and caveats: Among long-lived donors, naive CD4+ cells were more numerous and diversity higher than in aged donors.

The CDR3 runs 15 residues. The germline CDR1 and CDR2 sequences are SGHRS and YFSETQ. The use of a sample-barcoded 5' primer and a J-beta primer mix characterized a second PCR of about 7 to 12 cycles. TCRdb itself ran the 5' RACE reads through MiXCR, one entry per CDR3 protein. This repertoire shows 550,000 to 800,000 distinct CDR3 sequences, 32% found once; its top ten account for 15% to 17%. About this clonotype: No antigen is known for it. A much larger clone is a single base away; this may be a read error.

Sequenced material: blood. The V gene is TRBV5-1, the J gene TRBJ1-2; weak D call: TRBD1 (5 bases). The source of this sequence is a woman at least 80 years old in good health. CDR3 residues: CASNLGDVKSYGYTF. CDR3 bases: TGCGCCAGCAACTTGGGGGACGTAAAGAGCTATGGCTACACCTTC.